This T cell receptor beta chain was documented in a study of a mutant IDH1 vaccine in newly diagnosed glioma. Study context: Former treatment meant radiotherapy, temozolomide, or both; the majority had gotten both. Visit V12 was conducted at week 35 as the safety follow-up. Visit V13 came later, at week 47. Notes on the study in general: Patients showed vaccine-induced immune responses at a rate of approximately 93%.

As for time point: week 47, end of study. Each dose of the vaccine consisted of 300 ug of mutant IDH1 20-mer peptide, with topical imiquimod. Patients came in for eight vaccinations, in weeks 1, 3, 5, 7, 11, 15, 19 and 23. Details on this clone: Its antigen is not known.

TCRdb's table, derived via immunoSEQ multiplex PCR, lists solely in-frame clones and lacks some. The data show some 50,000 clones, approximately 64% seen once. The clonotype comes from a middle-aged man with glioma. Some clones in this sample may be carry-over from other donors' samples. Sequencing was performed on peripheral blood mononuclear cells (PBMCs), taken from a glioma patient whose treatment included an IDH1 peptide vaccine.

CDR3 residues: CASSPPRWGFRAEAFF. DNA of the CDR3: TGTGCCAGCAGCCCCCCTAGGTGGGGGTTCAGGGCTGAAGCTTTCTTT. The chain employs TRBV11-2 and TRBJ1-1; D perhaps matches TRBD1 (5 bases). The CDR3 contains 16 residues. Germline values: CDR1 SGHAT, CDR2 FQNNGV. Trimming shortened V by 5 bases and J by 6 bases, and 22 bases separated the two germline ends.